The rows below give T cell receptor beta chains drawn from one sample of a study of blood T cell repertoires in COVID-19. TCRdb keeps only in-frame clones here, not all; method: immunoSEQ multiplex PCR. The table includes about 180,000 clones, roughly 86% detected once. Sequencing used peripheral blood. The receptors were sampled from a woman aged 25-40 years with active or convalescent COVID-19. The conserved cysteine and the conserved F or W are not part of the CDR3 here. Size values are once, few and many counts, or a class for expanded clones, and some rows have none.

cdr3_aa j_call v_call clone_size
ASSLGTYNEQF TRBJ2-1 TRBV5-1 .
ASSLSNQPQH TRBJ1-5 TRBV27 .
AWKGDRDEAF TRBJ1-1 TRBV30 .
ASTWQSYEQY TRBJ2-7 TRBV2 .
ASSNFRGFSGYT TRBJ1-2 TRBV6-5 .
ASSPSRQAPAPY TRBJ2-7 TRBV28 .
ASSLSNIQY TRBJ2-4 TRBV11-2 .
ASRSVVTIRTEAF TRBJ1-1 TRBV6-5 .
ASSRGGKQETQY TRBJ2-5 TRBV19 .
ASSPRGENTEAF TRBJ1-1 TRBV18 .
ASSIGLPGGGNQPQH TRBJ1-5 TRBV19 .
ASSPTSSGEQY TRBJ2-7 TRBV3-1/TRBV3-2 .
ASSQGLGNPTSGLPYNEQF TRBJ2-1 TRBV4-1 .
ASSLGKGDGYT TRBJ1-2 TRBV7-2 .
ASSQGWGGTDTQY TRBJ2-3 TRBV4-1 .
ASEGDRGLADYGYT TRBJ1-2 TRBV7-9 .
ASSLGLNYEQY TRBJ2-7 TRBV11-2 .
ASSTGTGRPQH TRBJ1-5 TRBV19 .
ASSRGHLNTEAF TRBJ1-1 TRBV19 .
ASSPQGSQPQH TRBJ1-5 TRBV19 few
ASRRGGALEDTQY TRBJ2-3 TRBV19 .
ASSLGQMNTEAF TRBJ1-1 TRBV4-1 .